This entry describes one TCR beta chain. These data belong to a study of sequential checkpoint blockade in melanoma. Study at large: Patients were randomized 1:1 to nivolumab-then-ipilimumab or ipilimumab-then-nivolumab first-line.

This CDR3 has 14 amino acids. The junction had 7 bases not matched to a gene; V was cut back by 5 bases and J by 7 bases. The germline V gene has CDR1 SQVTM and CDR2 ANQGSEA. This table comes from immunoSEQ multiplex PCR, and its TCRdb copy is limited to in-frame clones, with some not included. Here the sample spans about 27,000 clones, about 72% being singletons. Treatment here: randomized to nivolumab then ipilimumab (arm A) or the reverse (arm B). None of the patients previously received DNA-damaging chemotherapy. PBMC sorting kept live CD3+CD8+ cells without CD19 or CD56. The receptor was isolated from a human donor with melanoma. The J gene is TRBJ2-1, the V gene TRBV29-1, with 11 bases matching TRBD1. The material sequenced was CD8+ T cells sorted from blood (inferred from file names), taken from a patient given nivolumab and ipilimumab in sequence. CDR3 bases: TGCAGCGTTCTTGGACAGGGGGCAACGAATGAGCAGTTCTTC. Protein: CSVLGQGATNEQFF.